Each of the 8 T cell receptor beta chains below was sequenced from the same sample in a study of beta chain features in type 1 diabetes. The sequenced template was cDNA made from the entire isolated RNA. Produced via immunoSEQ multiplex PCR; TCRdb's table is partial and in-frame only. The sample records under 450,000 clones, around 13% being singletons. The sample was naive CD4+ T cells from blood. These receptor sequences come from a man aged 25 to 40 in good health.

This clone was recorded a few times. CDR3 loop: CASSQEFGQAADTQYF. Here the CDR3 DNA reads TGCGCCAGCAGCCAAGAGTTTGGACAGGCGGCAGATACGCAGTATTTT. The J gene is TRBJ2-3, the V gene TRBV4-3, with TRBD1 matching 7 bases. The CDR3 length is 16 residues. V was pared by 0 bases and J by 4 bases, with 7 bases of the junction left unmatched. Germline V gene data show CDR1 as LGHNA and CDR2 as YSLEER.

This clone was seen a handful of times. The chain has TRBV29-1 and TRBJ2-2; TRBD2 matches at 7 bases. V gave up 3 bases and J gave up 4 bases; unmatched junction bases: 5. The CDR3 sequence is 14 residues long. Per germline, CDR1 SQVTM and CDR2 ANQGSEA. CDR3 coding DNA: TGCAGCGTTGACGTCCAGCGGGGCACCGGGGAGCTGTTTTTT. Protein sequence: CSVDVQRGTGELFF.

This clone was counted between two and nine times. J is TRBJ2-1 and V is TRBV14; D uncertain. There are 14 residues in the CDR3. Germline CDR1 and CDR2: SGHDN and FVKESK. Trimming left V 0 bases short and J 3 bases short, with 6 bases between. The CDR3 DNA follows: TGTGCCAGCAGCCAAGATTCTAGCTACAATGAGCAGTTCTTC. Encoded protein: CASSQDSSYNEQFF.

This clone appeared a few times. The rearrangement joins TRBV5-1 to TRBJ2-7; D unresolved. Germline assignment: CDR1 SGHRS and CDR2 YFSETQ. The CDR3 spans 10 residues. Trimming took off 5 bases at V and 12 bases at J, with 12 bases between the two ends. The CDR3 reads CASRGIRWYF. CDR3 nucleotide sequence: TGCGCCAGCAGAGGCATTCGGTGGTACTTC.

This clone came up a few times. The chain employs TRBV2 and TRBJ2-5; D unclear. The CDR3 has 13 amino acids. Germline V gives CDR1 SNHLY, CDR2 FYNNEI. V was cut by 1 base and J by 2 bases, with 5 bases left in between. Here the CDR3 reads CASSEGGQETQYF. The CDR3 DNA is TGTGCCAGCAGTGAAGGAGGACAAGAGACCCAGTACTTC.

This rearrangement joins TRBV2 to TRBJ2-3; 11 bases are shared with TRBD2. Germline CDR1 reads SNHLY; CDR2 reads FYNNEI. The trim removed 6 bases at V and 3 bases at J, leaving 8 bases unmatched. The CDR3 covers 16 residues. CDR3 in amino acids: CASSPILAGGTDTQYF. For the CDR3, the DNA is TGTGCCAGCAGCCCTATCCTAGCGGGGGGAACAGATACGCAGTATTTT. The full variable domain, completed using reference TRBV2 and TRBJ2-3, is EPEVTQTPSHQVTQMGQEVILRCVPISNHLYFYWYRQILGQKVEFLVSFYNNEISEKSEIFDDQFSVERPDGSNFTLKIRSTKLEDSAMYFCASSPILAGGTDTQYFGPGTRLTVL.

This clone was seen more than once but under ten times. This chain joins TRBV6-6 and TRBJ1-5, with D perhaps TRBD1 (6 bases). Deletions cut 6 bases from V and 4 bases from J, with 16 bases between. The germline CDR1 and CDR2 sequences are MNHNY and SVGAGI (reference sequence). CDR3 size: 15 residues. The DNA for the CDR3 is TGTGCCAGCAGGAAGCAACAGGGCGGGAATCAGCCCCAGCATTTT. This translates into CASRKQQGGNQPQHF.

This clone has just a few counts. This chain uses TRBV13 with TRBJ2-3, with 13 bases that match TRBD2. CDR3 length: 18 amino acids. The V gene end was trimmed by 5 bases and the J gene end by 5 bases; junction bases not matched to a gene: 13. Germline values: CDR1 PRHDT, CDR2 FYEKMQ (reference sequence). This CDR3 is CASSIGLAGDLVGDTQYF. DNA of the CDR3: TGTGCCAGCAGCATCGGACTAGCGGGGGACTTGGTTGGAGATACGCAGTATTTT. Drawing the rest from reference TRBV13 and TRBJ2-3, the complete variable domain is AAGVIQSPRHLIKEKRETATLKCYPIPRHDTVYWYQQGPGQDPQFLISFYEKMQSDKGSIPDRFSAQQFSDYHSELNMSSLELGDSALYFCASSIGLAGDLVGDTQYFGPGTRLTVL.